These T cell receptor beta chains were read from a single sample in a study of molecular identifiers for immune sequencing clone quantification. TCRdb reprocessed the PCR reads with MiXCR, giving one entry per CDR3 protein. This sample has roughly 630,000 distinct CDR3 sequences, with about 25% found just once. The specimen sequenced was naive CD8+ T cells from blood, with Jurkat cell RNA spiked in. These receptors were collected from a human donor in good health. Some libraries in this study had Jurkat cell RNA spiked in. CDR3s include the opening cysteine and the closing phenylalanine or tryptophan. A D gene is named only where the DNA matches it firmly. The size field is filled for only some rows; it gives once, few, many or a size class.

>TRBV29-1|.|TRBJ2-1|.
TGCACCCTTAGGACAGCCTACAATGAGCAGTTCTTC
CTLRTAYNEQFF
>TRBV7-3|few|TRBJ2-7|TRBD2
TGTGCCAGCAGCTTATTCGGCGGGAGTTTTTACGAGCAGTACTTC
CASSLFGGSFYEQYF
>TRBV2|many|TRBJ2-5|.
TGTGCCAGCAACGCCCCGTACCAAGAGACCCAGTACTTC
CASNAPYQETQYF
>TRBV27|few|TRBJ1-2|TRBD1
TGTGCCAGCAGTTTCTCCGGGACAGGAAATGGCTACACCTTC
CASSFSGTGNGYTF
>TRBV3-1|few|TRBJ2-2|.
TGTGCCAGCAGCCCCTCAGACAGAGCGAACACCGGGGAGCTGTTTTTT
CASSPSDRANTGELFF
>TRBV9|.|TRBJ2-7|TRBD2
TGTGCCAGCAGTGAAAACCCTAGCGGGAGGGCCATGTACGAGCAGTACTTC
CASSENPSGRAMYEQYF
>TRBV14|.|TRBJ2-1|TRBD2
TGTGCCAGCAGCCAAGATCTAGCGGGGACCTACAATGAGCAGTTCTTC
CASSQDLAGTYNEQFF
>TRBV6-5|few|TRBJ2-5|TRBD1
TGTGCCACCTTCGGGACAGAAGAGACCCAGTACTTC
CATFGTEETQYF
>TRBV12-3/TRBV12-4|.|TRBJ2-7|TRBD1
TGTGCCAGCAGTCCAAGGGACAGGGCCTACGGGCAGTACTTC
CASSPRDRAYGQYF
>TRBV9|.|TRBJ2-7|TRBD1
TGTGCCAGCAGTCGGGAGAGGGGACAGGGGTTCCACGAGCAGTACTTC
CASSRERGQGFHEQYF
>TRBV5-4|.|TRBJ1-1|.
TGTGCCAGCAGTGCTACAGGACAGTCAATTGGGGACACTGAAGCTTTCTTT
CASSATGQSIGDTEAFF
>TRBV2|.|TRBJ2-1|.
TGTGCCAGCAGTGTGGGGGGCAGTCGAAATGAGCAGTTCTTC
CASSVGGSRNEQFF
>TRBV9|.|TRBJ2-3|.
TGTGCCAGCAGCGTAGGAGAAACTGGCGGGGCCACAGATACGCAGTATTTT
CASSVGETGGATDTQYF
>TRBV2|.|TRBJ2-5|TRBD2
TGTGCCAGCAGTGGCGGGGGGATCCTTCGGGAGACCCAGTACTTC
CASSGGGILRETQYF
>TRBV4-3|.|TRBJ1-3|.
TGCGCCAGCAGCCAAGATTTCAGTTCCAACTCTGGAAACACCATATATTTT
CASSQDFSSNSGNTIYF
>TRBV2|few|TRBJ2-3|TRBD2
TGTGCCAGCGGGCGGGAGGGGACTAGCGGGGGGGCGGATACGCAGTATTTT
CASGREGTSGGADTQYF
>TRBV4-3|.|TRBJ1-1|.
TGCGCCAGCAGCCAAGGGGTTAAGAACACTGAAGCTTTCTTT
CASSQGVKNTEAFF
>TRBV4-3|.|TRBJ1-4|.
TGCGCCAGCAGCCAAGATTGGGTGGCCCTTGCAACTAATGAAAAACTGTTTTTT
CASSQDWVALATNEKLFF
>TRBV12-3/TRBV12-4|.|TRBJ2-5|TRBD2
TGTGCCAGCAGTTCCGCCGCGGGGGGAGGAGAGACCCAGTACTTC
CASSSAAGGGETQYF
>TRBV7-9|few|TRBJ2-7|.
TGTGCCAGCAGCGTGGGAGGCCTCGTGGAGCAGTACTTC
CASSVGGLVEQYF
>TRBV5-1|few|TRBJ1-4|.
TGCGCCAGCAGCTTGTCGCAGGGCGGAGAAAAACTGTTTTTT
CASSLSQGGEKLFF
>TRBV27|.|TRBJ1-5|.
TGTGCCAGCAGTTTCCTACAGGGTAATCAGCCCCAGCATTTT
CASSFLQGNQPQHF
>TRBV23-1|.|TRBJ2-5|TRBD1
TGCGCCAGCAGCCCGCCGGGACAGGATCGATGCGACGTTCAAGAGCCCCAGTACTTC
CASSPPGQDRCDVQEPQYF
>TRBV6-1|many|TRBJ2-7|.
TGTGCCAGCGCCTGGACTATATCCTACGAGCAGTACTTC
CASAWTISYEQYF
>TRBV3-1|.|TRBJ2-1|TRBD2
TGTGCCAGCAGCCAAGGGGCTAGCGGGAGGGCCGGGGGTGAGCAGTTCTTC
CASSQGASGRAGGEQFF
>TRBV10-1|many|TRBJ1-6|.
TGTGCCAGCAGCCCCGGGAGGTATAATTCACCCCTCCACTTT
CASSPGRYNSPLHF
>TRBV7-9|many|TRBJ1-3|.
TGTGCCAGCAGCTTATATCCGGACACCATATATTTT
CASSLYPDTIYF
>TRBV6-5|once|TRBJ2-7|.
TGTGCCAGCAGTTACGCGCCAGGACGGGAGCAGTACTTC
CASSYAPGREQYF
>TRBV7-2|.|TRBJ1-6|.
TGTGCCAGCAGCCCCAGTGGATACCCTAATTTACCCCTCCACTTT
CASSPSGYPNLPLHF